This T cell receptor beta chain was documented in a study of blood T cell repertoires in COVID-19. The wider study: Samples came from the United States, Italy and Spain, spanning acute and convalescent COVID-19. PBMCs, B-cell-depleted T cells, or T cells were the source of the cDNA or gDNA that made up the material.

Methods used by the authors: By means of reference gene primer amplification, nucleated cell counts were estimated. The data were produced by immunoSEQ multiplex PCR, yet TCRdb's version contains in-frame clones alone and is incomplete. The V and J calls and clone size are taken from that table; D and trimming were inferred from the DNA. The table shows about 250,000 clones, with about nine tenths occurring only once. This CDR3 comprises 18 residues. Trimming shortened V by 5 bases and J by 0 bases, and 20 bases separated the two germline ends. Germline V lookup: CDR1 LNHDA, CDR2 SQIVND (reference sequence). Only a few counts were recorded for this clone.

This receptor was obtained from a woman aged 55-69 years who had recovered from COVID-19. The chain joins TRBV19 to TRBJ2-1, with D maybe TRBD2 (6 bases). Sequencing input: peripheral blood. The CDR3 sequence: CASSLPRGGAGSYNEQFF. In DNA form, the CDR3 reads TGTGCCAGTAGTCTCCCCCGAGGAGGAGCGGGCTCCTACAATGAGCAGTTCTTC.